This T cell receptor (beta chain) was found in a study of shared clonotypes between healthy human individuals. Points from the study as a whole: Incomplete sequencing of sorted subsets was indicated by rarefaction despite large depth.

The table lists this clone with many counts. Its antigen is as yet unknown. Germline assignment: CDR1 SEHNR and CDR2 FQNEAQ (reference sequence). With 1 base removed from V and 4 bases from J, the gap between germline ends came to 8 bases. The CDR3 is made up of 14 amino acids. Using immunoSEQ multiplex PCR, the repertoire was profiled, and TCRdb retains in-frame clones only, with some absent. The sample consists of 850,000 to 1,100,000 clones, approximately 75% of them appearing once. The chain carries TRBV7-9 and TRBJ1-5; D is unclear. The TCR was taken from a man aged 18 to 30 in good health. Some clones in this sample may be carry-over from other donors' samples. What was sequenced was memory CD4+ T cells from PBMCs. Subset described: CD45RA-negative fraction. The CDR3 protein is CASSLDVGNQPQHF. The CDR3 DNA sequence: TGTGCCAGCAGCTTAGATGTAGGTAATCAGCCCCAGCATTTT.